This entry describes one T cell receptor (beta chain). These data are taken from a study of blood T cell repertoires in COVID-19. Study at large: COVID-19 samples from acute and convalescent phases originated in the United States, Italy and Spain. Sample material is recorded as cDNA or gDNA derived from T cells, B-cell-depleted T cells, or PBMCs.

Under the authors' procedure: It was from reference gene primer amplification that nucleated cell counts were estimated. Data came from immunoSEQ multiplex PCR; TCRdb stores just in-frame clones and leaves some out. D and trimming were read from the DNA, whereas the V and J calls and clone size are those reported in that table. The sample contains some 110,000 clones, 75% to 90% of which appear only once. This clonotype was sampled from a man in his forties with acute or convalescent COVID-19. The sample comprised peripheral blood.

CDR3: CASSPLAGSSKDTQYF. The CDR3 nucleotides read TGTGCCAGCAGCCCCTTAGCGGGTTCTTCCAAAGATACGCAGTATTTT. The chain couples TRBV7-2 to TRBJ2-3; 7 bases map to TRBD2. The CDR3 is 16 amino acids. J was trimmed by 5 bases and V by 5 bases; bases with no gene match: 13. The germline V gene has CDR1 SGHTA and CDR2 FQGNSA.